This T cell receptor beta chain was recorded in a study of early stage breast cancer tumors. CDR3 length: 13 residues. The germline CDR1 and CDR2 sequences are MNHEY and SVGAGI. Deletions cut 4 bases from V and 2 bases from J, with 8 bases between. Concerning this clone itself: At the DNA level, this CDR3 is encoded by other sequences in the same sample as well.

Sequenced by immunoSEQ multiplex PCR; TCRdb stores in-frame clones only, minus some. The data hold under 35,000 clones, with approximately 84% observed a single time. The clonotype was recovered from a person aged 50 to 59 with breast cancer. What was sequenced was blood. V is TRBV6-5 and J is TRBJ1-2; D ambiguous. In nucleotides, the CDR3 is TGTGCCAGCAGTTTGGACGGGAACTATGGCTACACCTTC. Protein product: CASSLDGNYGYTF.